The present TCR beta chain was sequenced within a study of T cell repertoires in cytomegalovirus infection. On this clonotype: Its antigen is still unknown.

TCRdb independently ran MiXCR on the reads; one entry per CDR3 protein. This sample has roughly 45,000 distinct CDR3 sequences; roughly 22% occur once, and the top ten carry about 18%. The CDR3 is made up of 13 amino acids. The germline V gene has CDR1 SEHNR and CDR2 FQNEAQ (reference sequence). The V end was cut by 3 bases, the J end by 3 bases, with 8 bases between. The source material was PBMCs, sequenced either directly or after in vitro stimulation (not recorded which). The TCR comes from a human donor in good health (CMV status not recorded). Some clones in this sample may be carry-over from other donors' samples. The chain links TRBV7-9 to TRBJ1-1; D is uncertain. Written as DNA, the CDR3 is TGTGCCAGCAGCTTGATGGAGGACACTGAAGCTTTCTTT. It yields the protein CASSLMEDTEAFF.